The clone carrying this T cell receptor beta chain was detected only a few times. This record belongs to a study of identical twins. Each CDR3 protein is one row after TCRdb ran MiXCR on the 5' RACE reads. The data show about 520,000 distinct CDR3 sequences, with 20% to 25% seen just once and around 0.9% held by the top ten. The CDR3 spans 15 residues. Trimming took off 1 base at V and 4 bases at J, with 13 bases between the two ends. The V gene's germline CDR1 is LNHNV and CDR2 YYDKDF (reference sequence). These same data were also listed under a study on T cells expressing NK-cell markers.

The specimen was CD4+ T cells sorted from blood. This TCR came from a woman aged 18-35 years in good health. The chain combines TRBV15 with TRBJ1-2; D perhaps matches TRBD1 (5 bases). CDR3 DNA sequence: TGTGCCACCAGCAGAGGCTTTACAGGCGGCTATGGCTACACCTTC. Amino acids: CATSRGFTGGYGYTF.